The text below deals with one TCR beta chain. Germline V gene data show CDR1 as SEHNR and CDR2 as FQNEAQ (reference sequence). The CDR3 extends over 15 amino acids. V lost 3 bases and J lost 3; bases outside the gene matches: 7. This entry is derived from a study of blood T cell repertoires in COVID-19. Generated by immunoSEQ multiplex PCR, the TCRdb table keeps only in-frame clones and is missing some. The sample holds some 460,000 clones, around 89% seen once. The TCR was taken from a woman aged 25 to 39 with acute or convalescent COVID-19. The chain joins TRBV7-9 to TRBJ2-7; TRBD2 matches 8 bases. The specimen sequenced was peripheral blood. CDR3 in amino acids: CASSLSAGGNYEQYF. DNA of the CDR3: TGTGCCAGCAGCTTGAGTGCGGGGGGCAACTACGAGCAGTACTTC.